The TCR beta chain described here comes from a study of cytomegalovirus exposure and HLA in healthy donors (dated 2017 in TCRdb). The study in broad terms: According to an earlier analysis of several hundred of the donors, some 180 million T cells yielded approximately 120 million unique TCR beta sequences and 276 Gb of sequence data. A handful of DR-DQ haplotypes were handled as single units for association and clustering because linkage in the cohort was strong. In the later analysis, no new phenotypic data were used to find candidate immune exposures; instead, reliance was placed on TCR beta sequences and their occurrence across donors. High-throughput TCR immunosequencing, statistical association of individual TCRs with disease status, and machine learning were combined to predict cytomegalovirus infection status. About 280 gigabases of sequencing data and 75 million to 85 million unique TCR sequences made up an early release that covered 500 to 650 HLA-typed donors. Donor age, sex, ethnicity and CMV serostatus were compiled together with the repertoire data. Of the roughly 390 genotyped donors, 75% to 85% were placed in the genetic ancestry cluster associated with self-reported Caucasian donors. An earlier analysis of 587 of the donors used high-throughput TCR beta sequencing to judge whether each TCR beta V gene segment behaved as functional or pseudogenic. The T cell repertoires of roughly 660 subjects were profiled by immunosequencing and related to cytomegalovirus serostatus. Along with the approximately 670-subject first cohort, a separate validation cohort of roughly 110 different subjects was used. Class I and class II HLA loci were covered by the typing at four-digit resolution. A later analysis re-analyzed previously published TCR beta repertoires from 500 to 700 donors and added high-resolution HLA genotyping to study TCR occurrence patterns. The study aimed to test whether signatures of past pathogen exposure could be identified by cataloging public T cell receptors. Typing coverage varied by locus: roughly 620-640 donors for A, B, C, DRB1 and DQB1; more than 500 for DQA1; around 570 for DPA1; 450 to 480 for DPB1. Every discovery cohort repertoire had been produced on one sequencing platform. Among about 400 genotyped donors of the cohort, an average of approximately 220,000 unique TCR beta nucleotide sequences was sequenced per donor, of which roughly 17% were non-productive. Genome-wide SNP genotypes for about 65% of the 666 donors were used in a later genetic analysis, which treated that subset as a discovery cohort.

The cohort comprised approximately 700 healthy bone marrow donors. Cohort members were all nominally healthy when sampled, although unrecorded immune exposures were likely present. The donor tested CMV seronegative, placing the donor among the 350 or so seronegative members of the cohort. Each donor provided a peripheral blood sample, and peripheral blood mononuclear cells were used for TCR beta sequencing. Genomic DNA extraction from the blood cell samples was performed with the Qiagen DNeasy Blood Extraction Kit. A remark on this clone: Its antigen remains unidentified. No much larger clone exists at a distance of one base, and base qualities are not known.

Summary of the overall study and its limitations: A further reported finding was that TCR beta sequences accurately predicted the HLA-A and HLA-B alleles for most subjects in the first cohort. In a later analysis, TCR association rates were found to vary across HLA loci, with the most associated TCRs seen for DRB1 alleles and the fewest for HLA-C alleles. A later genetic analysis associated a missense DCLRE1C variant with V-gene and J-gene trimming of TCR beta chains, and an independent cohort replicated the association. The classifier was reported to diagnose cytomegalovirus status with high specificity and sensitivity in both the original cohort and the validation cohort. According to the authors, the approach could potentially be generalized to other disease states and immunological phenotypes. A few of the identified cytomegalovirus-associated TCR beta chains were confirmed in vitro to be specific for cytomegalovirus antigens. Because counts were too low, fewer than 20 rarely observed V segments, including chromosome 9 orphons, were excluded from the earlier analysis of 587 of the donors. A later analysis found that HLA-associated TCR beta chains were more clonally expanded and had lower generation probabilities than equally common non-associated chains. The study gave a list of around 170 TCR beta chains associated with cytomegalovirus. Presence/absence analyses assumed roughly uniform sequencing depth across donors, an assumption that may not hold. The cohort was sequenced for TCR beta chains only, and without alpha or paired-chain data the features that could be detected were limited. At a false discovery rate of 0.05, a later analysis linked some 17,000 TCR beta sequences to specific HLA alleles. Most TCR sequences were observed very rarely across donors, whereas some public TCRs were present in many individuals. Because some donors lacked HLA typing at each locus, the association tests relied only on the typed subset. Several of the top co-occurrence clusters appeared to be linked to parvovirus B19, influenza, CMV and Epstein-Barr virus, according to a later analysis. The only immune exposure information available for the cohort was CMV serostatus. Most CMV-associated TCR beta chains appeared to be HLA-restricted in a later analysis, and the HLA associations seemed to be driven largely by CMV exposure. A cluster of highly shared sequence variants was judged likely to represent a technical artifact of the sequencing pipeline. Some IMGT-functional V segments, including TRBV6-2 and TRBV6-3, could not be distinguished by the 87-base-pair reads and were therefore excluded. When HLA alleles, especially DR and DQ, strongly co-occurred, TCR associations were difficult to assign to individual alleles. Correlated functional status among segregating V segments might be attributable to linkage disequilibrium, but an unknown experimental factor could not be ruled out. In a later genetic analysis, fewer N-insertions in productive TCRs were reported among donors in an Asian-associated ancestry cluster than the approximately 670-donor mean. An earlier analysis of 450 to 750 of the donors showed that most TCR beta V segments appeared in productive rearrangements either about 87% or about 30% of the time, which broadly matched IMGT annotations.

The library came from the immunoSEQ multiplex PCR assay. For the multiplex PCR, a mixture combining 60 forward primers for TCR Vbeta segments and 13 reverse primers for TCR Jbeta segments was used. The CDR3 region of rearranged TCR beta genes was amplified from genomic DNA by a multiplex PCR assay. Amplified TCR beta libraries were sequenced as 87-base-pair reads on the Illumina HiSeq System. In the original analysis: Across the 666 repertoires, a later analysis counted around 80 million unique TCR beta chains, around 11 million of which were shared by at least two donors. Raw reads were error-corrected and collapsed into unique sequences with a nearest-neighbor algorithm that merged closely related sequences to remove PCR and sequencing errors. Alignment of CDR3 sequences to IMGT reference sequences was used to assign V, D and J gene segments. For a sequence to be retained, a match of at least six nucleotides was required to both a V gene segment and a J gene segment. Rearrangements were classified as productive when the CDR3 lacked stop codons and remained in frame with V and J, and all other rearrangements were classified as non-productive. CDR3 was defined by IMGT convention, running from the second conserved V-encoded cysteine to the conserved J-encoded phenylalanine. In an earlier analysis of some 550 of the donors, sequences lacking an unambiguous match to a single V gene segment were excluded. In an earlier analysis of around 600 of the donors, V segments were called functional above 56.7% productive rearrangements and were called segregating when the between-donor standard deviation exceeded 5%. To diagnose cytomegalovirus status from the catalog of TCR beta chain sequences, a statistical classification framework was built. In a later analysis, TCR nucleotide sequences were compared against IMGT/GENE-DB human TR gene sequences so that V and J genes could be assigned. A later analysis assigned CDR3 sequences and most-parsimonious VDJ recombination scenarios with the TCRdist pipeline. In a later analysis, every TCR beta chain was defined by the combination of its CDR3 amino acid sequence and its V-gene family, and reads without a unique V-gene family were dropped. To address suspected cross-contamination and a sequencing artifact, a later analysis removed a few hundred highly shared, low-generation-probability nucleotide sequences. In a later analysis, a clonal expansion index was calculated for each public chain from normalized within-repertoire ranks of inferred template counts. Generation probabilities in a later analysis came from a VDJ recombination model fitted to out-of-frame rearrangements, and those results were checked against IGoR. A later analysis scored TCR-TCR, TCR-HLA and TCR-CMV co-occurrence with hypergeometric tests, applying a repertoire-size bias correction to TCR pairs. To estimate false discovery rates, a later analysis permuted the HLA or CMV assignments 20 times. A later analysis grouped co-occurring TCRs with DBSCAN, adding TCRdist sequence similarity when clustering within HLA-allele-positive subsets. For co-occurrence clustering, repertoires with fewer than 30,000 or more than 120,000 public chains were excluded, along with four to six repertoires with anomalous nucleotide sharing. TCRdb holds this immuneACCESS table with in-frame rearrangements only. Some clones are missing; in checked studies, unresolved V genes explain under half, and the rest has no known cause. That table is the source of V, J and clone size, and D and trimming were worked out from the DNA. This sample comprises about 54,000 clones, 82% of them detected only once. The ten largest clones take up less than 4% of the sample.

Including the terminal cysteine and phenylalanine, the CDR3 comprises 14 residues. Only the CDR3 region is kept as DNA, spanning 42 bases read in frame from base 1. CDR1 MRHNA and CDR2 SNTAGT are derived from the germline V gene. V lost 5 bases and J lost 3 bases, and the count of bases not matched to a germline gene is 0. Material for sequencing was PBMCs. The chain is made from TRBV6-4 and TRBJ2-2, and TRBD2 matches 10 of the central bases. This clonotype originated in a young woman in good health and CMV-seronegative. CDR3 region: CASSSGRDTGELFF. Read as DNA, the sequence is TGTGCCAGCAGTAGCGGGAGGGACACCGGGGAGCTGTTTTTT.